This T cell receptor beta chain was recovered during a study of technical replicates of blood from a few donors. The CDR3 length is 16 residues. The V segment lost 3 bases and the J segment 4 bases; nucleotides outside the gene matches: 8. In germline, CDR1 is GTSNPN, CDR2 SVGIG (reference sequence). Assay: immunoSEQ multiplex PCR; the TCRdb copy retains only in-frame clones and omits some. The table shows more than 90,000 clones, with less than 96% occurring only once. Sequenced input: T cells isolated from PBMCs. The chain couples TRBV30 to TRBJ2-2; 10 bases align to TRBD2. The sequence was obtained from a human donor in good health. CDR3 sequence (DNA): TGTGCCTGGAGACGGGAGGCTAGCGGGAGCACCGGGGAGCTGTTTTTT. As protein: CAWRREASGSTGELFF.